What follows is one T cell receptor beta chain and its context. The protocol was immunoSEQ multiplex PCR, while the TCRdb copy is restricted to in-frame clones and leaves out a portion. In the table there are under 100,000 clones, roughly 90% of which are singletons. This sample stems from a study of T cell changes during pregnancy in multiple sclerosis. The V and J ends lost 1 base and 1 base, in that order; junction bases with no gene match: 9. The germline CDR1 and CDR2 sequences are SGHVS and FNYEAQ. The CDR3 sequence is 18 residues long. The rearrangement uses TRBV7-6 and TRBJ1-3; 8 bases map to TRBD1. This sequence originates from a female donor in good health, enrolled as a control in a pregnancy study. Sequencing was performed on peripheral blood, taken in the first trimester of pregnancy. Here the CDR3 DNA reads TGTGCCAGCAGCTTAGGAGGGACAGGCTACCGTTCTGGAAACACCATATATTTT. The encoded protein is CASSLGGTGYRSGNTIYF. The whole variable domain, filled in from reference TRBV7-6 and TRBJ1-3, reads GAGVSQSPRYKVTKRGQDVALRCDPISGHVSLYWYRQALGQGPEFLTYFNYEAQQDKSGLPNDRFSAERPEGSISTLTIQRTEQRDSAMYRCASSLGGTGYRSGNTIYFGEGSWLTVV.